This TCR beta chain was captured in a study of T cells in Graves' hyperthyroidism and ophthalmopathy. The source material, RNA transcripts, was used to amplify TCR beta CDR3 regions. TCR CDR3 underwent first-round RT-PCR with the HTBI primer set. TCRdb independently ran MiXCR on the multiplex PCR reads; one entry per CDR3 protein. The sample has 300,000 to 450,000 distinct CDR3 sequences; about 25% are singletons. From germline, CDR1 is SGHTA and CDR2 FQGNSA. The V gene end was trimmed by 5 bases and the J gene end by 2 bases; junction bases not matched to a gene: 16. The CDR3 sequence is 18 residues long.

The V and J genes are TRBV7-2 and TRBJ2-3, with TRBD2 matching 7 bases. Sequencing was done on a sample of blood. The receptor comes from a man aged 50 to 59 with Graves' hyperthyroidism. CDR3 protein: CASSHPMRESRLTDTQYF. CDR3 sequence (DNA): TGTGCCAGCAGCCACCCCATGCGGGAGAGCCGCCTCACAGATACGCAGTATTTT.